This record concerns one T cell receptor beta chain sequence. The data originate from a study of blood T cell repertoires in COVID-19. Sequencing was performed with immunoSEQ multiplex PCR; in TCRdb, only in-frame clones are kept and a portion is missing. The repertoire includes approximately 200,000 clones, roughly 94% of them detected once, and about 0.76% sits in the top ten. V lost 5 bases and J 3 bases, leaving 16 bases between the germline ends. The CDR3 consists of 15 residues. Germline V gene lookup returns CDR1 SEHNR and CDR2 FQNEAQ (reference sequence). The source is a man aged 25-45 years with COVID-19, enrolled during active disease. Sequencing was carried out using peripheral blood. The rearrangement joins TRBV7-9 to TRBJ1-2, with a tentative D call TRBD1 (5 bases). This CDR3 is CASSRLSGGDYGYTF. In DNA, the CDR3 is TGTGCCAGCAGCCGCTTATCAGGAGGGGACTATGGCTACACCTTC.